This TCR beta chain was captured by sequencing in a study of T cell clones after liver transplantation. Clones were read by immunoSEQ multiplex PCR, and TCRdb kept only the in-frame ones, dropping some. The table includes roughly 74,000 clones, about 80% detected once. This TCR came from a human donor who received a liver transplant. This sample comprised CD4+ T cells from blood, obtained before liver transplant.

CDR3 in amino acids: CASSLSGAEDTQYF. The CDR3 bases are TGCGCCAGCAGCTTGTCAGGGGCGGAGGATACGCAGTATTTT. V gene TRBV5-1 combines with J gene TRBJ2-3, with D possibly being TRBD1 (6 bases). The V and J ends lost 1 base and 6 bases respectively, with 12 bases between them. The CDR3 contains 14 residues. Germline V gives CDR1 SGHRS, CDR2 YFSETQ.